What follows are 29 T cell receptor beta chains derived from one specimen sequenced in a study of control samples from healthy donors and cancer patients. Sequencing used immunoSEQ multiplex PCR; TCRdb keeps in-frame clones, though not all of them. The repertoire holds approximately 120,000 clones, with about nine tenths as singletons. The sample comprised blood. These receptors came from a human donor in good health. The donor label of this sample is uncertain.

The chain combines TRBV5-1 with TRBJ2-1; D is possibly TRBD2 (6 bases). This CDR3 has 15 residues. Germline V gene lookup returns CDR1 SGHRS and CDR2 YFSETQ. V shed 3 bases and J shed 0 bases, with 10 bases lying between them. CDR3 in amino acids: CASSSEGGSYNEQFF. CDR3 in DNA: TGCGCCAGCAGCTCGGAGGGTGGCTCCTACAATGAGCAGTTCTTC.

J is TRBJ2-3 and V is TRBV5-6; no definite D call. The CDR3 runs 13 residues. V lost 4 bases, J lost 2 bases, and 8 bases lay in between. The germline gives CDR1 SGHDT, CDR2 YYEEEE. CDR3 sequence reads: CASSRRSTDTQYF. The CDR3 DNA reads TGTGCCAGCAGCCGGCGTTCCACAGATACGCAGTATTTT.

Here the CDR3 reads CASSQDRSQGRMIDEQYF. The CDR3 DNA is TGCGCCAGCAGCCAAGATAGGAGCCAGGGACGGATGATAGACGAGCAGTACTTC. The V and J genes are TRBV4-1 and TRBJ2-7; D might be TRBD1 or TRBD2, each matching 5 bases. The ends were cut back, 0 bases at V and 5 bases at J, with 23 bases in the middle. CDR1 and CDR2 (germline): MGHRA, YSYEKL. The CDR3 sequence is 18 residues long.

The chain employs TRBV2 and TRBJ1-4; 7 bases match TRBD1. The CDR3 is 12 residues long. With 6 bases clipped from V and 11 bases from J, the junction kept 6 bases outside the gene matches. Germline loops: CDR1 SNHLY, CDR2 FYNNEI. CDR3 sequence (DNA): TGTGCCAGCAGGCCGACAGGGATCAAACTGTTTTTT. Encoded protein: CASRPTGIKLFF.

The chain uses TRBV3-1 (or the pseudogene TRBV3-2) and TRBJ1-1; D not resolved. The CDR3 is 15 residues long. V was trimmed by 2 bases and J by 1 base, leaving 11 bases between them. The V gene's germline CDR1 is LGHDT and CDR2 YNNKEL (reference sequence). In DNA, the CDR3 is TGTGCCAGCAGCCAACAACTGGGAGAGAACACTGAAGCTTTCTTT. This gives the protein CASSQQLGENTEAFF.

This chain uses TRBV6-9 with TRBJ2-7; a possible D gene is TRBD1 (5 bases). The germline V and J ends were trimmed by 4 bases and 8 bases, with 12 bases remaining between them. The length of the CDR3 is 12 residues. Germline loops: CDR1 MNHGY, CDR2 SVAAGI. For the CDR3, the DNA is TGTGCCAGCAGTTTCCCAGACAGAAAGCAGTACTTC. Translated: CASSFPDRKQYF.

This chain uses TRBV10-2 with TRBJ2-1; D remains unclear. CDR1 and CDR2 (germline): WSHSY, SAAADI. CDR3 length: 18 amino acids. V lost 6 bases, J lost 2 bases, and 23 bases lay in between. CDR3 coding DNA: TGCGCCAGCAGCCCACTTCCTCTTGGCCATCGCACCTACAATGAGCAGTTCTTC. It encodes CASSPLPLGHRTYNEQFF.

The chain has TRBV25-1 and TRBJ1-2; D remains unclear. The CDR3 is 15 amino acids. V lost 4 bases and J lost 4, with 16 bases in between. Germline V gene sequence: CDR1 MGHDK, CDR2 SYGVNS. The CDR3 DNA sequence: TGTGCCAGCAGTGTGGATGTGGGTTGGGGCTATGGCTACACCTTC. This gives the protein CASSVDVGWGYGYTF.

The rearrangement uses TRBV30 and TRBJ2-3; no definite D call. The CDR3 is 15 residues long. V shed 2 bases and J shed 2 bases, with 14 bases lying between them. Germline CDR1 is GTSNPN and CDR2 is SVGIG (reference sequence). The CDR3: CAWSKSTGLTDTQYF. CDR3 in DNA: TGTGCCTGGAGTAAAAGCACCGGTCTCACAGATACGCAGTATTTT.

The gene calls are TRBV3-1 (or the pseudogene TRBV3-2) and TRBJ2-5; 8 bases fit TRBD2. The junction had 3 bases not matched to a gene; V was cut back by 3 bases and J by 3 bases. Germline V CDR1 and CDR2: LGHDT, YNNKEL (reference sequence). The CDR3 sequence is 14 residues long. CDR3 loop: CASSQAGGEETQYF. CDR3 DNA: TGTGCCAGCAGCCAGGCGGGGGGAGAAGAGACCCAGTACTTC.

The J gene is TRBJ2-1, the V gene TRBV24-1; D is possibly TRBD2 (6 bases). Germline V gene sequence: CDR1 KGHDR, CDR2 SFDVKD. This CDR3 region has 15 residues. The germline V and J ends were trimmed by 1 base and 2 bases, with 8 bases remaining between them. The CDR3 loop reads CATSDLGGAYNEQFF. The DNA for the CDR3 is TGTGCCACCAGTGATTTAGGCGGGGCCTACAATGAGCAGTTCTTC.

The rearrangement uses TRBV20-1 and TRBJ2-1, with unresolved D. Per the germline V gene, CDR1 is DFQATT and CDR2 is SNEGSKA (reference sequence). The CDR3 is 11 amino acids. V was pared by 6 bases and J by 6 bases, with 9 bases between. DNA for the CDR3: TGCAGTGCGAGCTTTGGCAATGAGCAGTTCTTC. The encoded protein is CSASFGNEQFF.

The chain combines TRBV6-1 with TRBJ2-2, with a possible D match to TRBD1 (5 bases). Trimming removed 4 bases at V and 3 bases at J, with 21 bases between. CDR3 length: 18 residues. Germline V gives CDR1 MNHNS, CDR2 SASEGT. The CDR3 DNA is TGTGCCAGCAGTGTTCCAGACAGTGCTTTAAGGGACACCGGGGAGCTGTTTTTT. Translation gives CASSVPDSALRDTGELFF.

The J gene is TRBJ1-1, the V gene TRBV30; D is unclear. CDR1 and CDR2 from the germline V gene are GTSNPN and SVGIG (reference sequence). The CDR3 length is 13 residues. The V end was cut by 1 base, the J end by 1 base, with 7 bases between. CDR3 in amino acids: CAWSGTGNTEAFF. DNA for the CDR3: TGTGCCTGGAGTGGGACGGGGAACACTGAAGCTTTCTTT.

This chain links TRBV4-2 with TRBJ1-1; D is unresolved. Germline CDR1 LGHNA, CDR2 YNFKEQ. V lost 1 base to trimming and J lost 1 base, with 10 bases between them. This CDR3 spans 15 amino acids. CDR3 region: CASSQASGPNTEAFF. CDR3 bases: TGTGCCAGCAGCCAAGCATCCGGGCCGAACACTGAAGCTTTCTTT.

This chain uses TRBV20-1 with TRBJ1-1; D is possibly TRBD1 (5 bases). V lost 6 bases, J lost 3 bases, and 14 bases lay in between. The CDR3 length is 13 residues. The germline gives CDR1 DFQATT, CDR2 SNEGSKA (reference sequence). The chain's CDR3 is CSASLGTDTEAFF. In DNA, the CDR3 is TGCAGTGCCAGTTTGGGGACCGACACTGAAGCTTTCTTT.

This clone appeared once. Compared with germline, one end of the junction differs, possibly owing to a read error. V is TRBV7-8 and J is TRBJ1-4, with D hard to call. The CDR3 is 14 amino acids. Germline V gives CDR1 SGHVS, CDR2 FQNEAQ. This CDR3 is CVSSLGPPNEKLFF. The CDR3 nucleotides read TGTGTCAGCAGCTTAGGACCCCCTAATGAAAAACTGTTTTTT.

The genes are TRBV5-1 and TRBJ2-7, with TRBD1 identical over 7 bases. Trimming at V came to 5 bases and at J to 3 bases, leaving 14 bases not matched to a gene. The CDR3 runs to 16 residues. Germline V gene data show CDR1 as SGHRS and CDR2 as YFSETQ. The CDR3 region has the DNA TGCGCCAGCAGACCCGCTCTGACAGGGCAGAACTACGAGCAGTACTTC. Amino acids: CASRPALTGQNYEQYF. Complete variable domain (other parts from reference TRBV5-1 and TRBJ2-7): KAGVTQTPRYLIKTRGQQVTLSCSPISGHRSVSWYQQTPGQGLQFLFEYFSETQRNKGNFPGRFSGRQFSNSRSEMNVSTLELGDSALYLCASRPALTGQNYEQYFGPGTRLTVT.

The chain links TRBV10-2 to TRBJ2-1; 7 nucleotides agree with TRBD2. Germline loops: CDR1 WSHSY, CDR2 SAAADI. The CDR3 contains 14 residues. The V and J ends lost 10 bases and 1 base, in that order; junction bases with no gene match: 7. The CDR3 nucleotides read TGCGCCATCGACCGGGGAGGGTCCTACAATGAGCAGTTCTTC. It specifies CAIDRGGSYNEQFF.

The gene calls are TRBV11-3 and TRBJ1-4, with D possibly TRBD1 on 5 matching bases. V lost 1 base and J lost 8, with 26 bases in between. CDR1 SGHNT and CDR2 YENEEA come from the germline V gene. The CDR3 extends over 19 amino acids. CDR3 loop: CASSLVFILCLREGEKLFF. CDR3 nucleotide sequence: TGTGCCAGCAGCTTAGTTTTTATCTTGTGTCTCCGGGAGGGGGAAAAACTGTTTTTT.

The rearrangement joins TRBV19 to TRBJ2-3, with 7 bases lining up with TRBD2. This CDR3 comprises 17 residues. CDR1 and CDR2 from the germline V gene are LNHDA and SQIVND (reference sequence). V was pared by 0 bases and J by 3 bases, with 9 bases of the junction left unmatched. The CDR3 spells CASSIETAGTLTDTQYF. CDR3 nucleotides: TGTGCCAGTAGTATAGAGACAGCGGGGACTCTAACAGATACGCAGTATTTT.

J is TRBJ2-1 and V is TRBV4-3, with D possibly being TRBD2 (5 bases). Germline-derived CDR1 and CDR2 are LGHNA and YSLEER. The CDR3 covers 14 residues. V lost 0 bases, J lost 4 bases, and 7 bases lay in between. The CDR3 nucleotides are TGCGCCAGCAGCCAAGAGAGGGTTTACAATGAGCAGTTCTTC. It translates to CASSQERVYNEQFF.

The chain couples TRBV19 to TRBJ1-6; no firm D call. V was clipped by 3 bases and J by 7 bases, with 10 bases between them. The CDR3 extends over 14 amino acids. Germline V gives CDR1 LNHDA, CDR2 SQIVND (reference sequence). The CDR3 DNA reads TGTGCCAGTAGTATTAGTAGGGAAAATTCACCCCTCCACTTT. This gives the protein CASSISRENSPLHF. Full variable domain (missing parts from reference TRBV19 and TRBJ1-6): DGGITQSPKYLFRKEGQNVTLSCEQNLNHDAMYWYRQDPGQGLRLIYYSQIVNDFQKGDIAEGYSVSREKKESFPLTVTSAQKNPTAFYLCASSISRENSPLHFGNGTRLTVT.

V and J are TRBV28 and TRBJ1-5; the match to TRBD1 covers 9 bases. The CDR3 is made up of 14 amino acids. Germline trimming cut 5 bases from V and 7 bases from J; bases unmatched to any gene: 6. Germline CDR1 MDHEN, CDR2 SYDVKM. For the CDR3, the DNA is TGTGCCAGCAGTATCGGACAGGGGAGACAGCCCCAGCATTTT. This encodes CASSIGQGRQPQHF.

The rearrangement links TRBV18 to TRBJ2-5; 7 bases line up with TRBD1. The V and J ends lost 5 bases and 5 bases, in that order; junction bases with no gene match: 5. The length of the CDR3 is 13 residues. The germline V gene has CDR1 KGHSH and CDR2 LQKENI. The CDR3 spells CASSTGARETQYF. The CDR3 region has the DNA TGTGCCAGCTCAACAGGGGCGCGGGAGACCCAGTACTTC. Together with reference TRBV18 and TRBJ2-5, the CDR3 gives the full variable domain: NAGVMQNPRHLVRRRGQEARLRCSPMKGHSHVYWYRQLPEEGLKFMVYLQKENIIDESGMPKERFSAEFPKEGPSILRIQQVVRGDSAAYFCASSTGARETQYFGPGTRLLVL.

The genes are TRBV2 and TRBJ1-6; the match to TRBD1 covers 7 bases. CDR3 length equals 15 residues. Per germline, CDR1 SNHLY and CDR2 FYNNEI. J gave up 9 bases and V 0 bases, and 5 bases lay outside the gene matches. Here the CDR3 DNA reads TGTGCCAGCAGTGAAGCAGGAAGGGGGCTTTCACCCCTCCACTTT. This encodes CASSEAGRGLSPLHF.

The chain links TRBV15 to TRBJ1-2, with a weak D call TRBD1 (6 bases). Trimming shortened V by 0 bases and J by 5 bases, and 19 bases separated the two germline ends. Looked up from germline, CDR1 is LNHNV and CDR2 is YYDKDF (reference sequence). CDR3 size: 17 residues. The CDR3 DNA follows: TGTGCCACCAGCAGAGATTTTGGGGGCAGGACCCATTATGGCTACACCTTC. Translated: CATSRDFGGRTHYGYTF.

This chain joins TRBV5-6 and TRBJ2-7; 11 nucleotides agree with TRBD1. CDR1 and CDR2 from the germline V gene are SGHDT and YYEEEE. Trimming cost V 5 bases and J 5 bases; bases outside gene matches: 9. This CDR3 region has 15 residues. The CDR3 reads CASRLRDRGTHEQYF. The CDR3 DNA follows: TGTGCCAGCAGACTCCGGGACAGGGGGACTCACGAGCAGTACTTC. The full variable domain, in which reference TRBV5-6 and TRBJ2-7 provide the parts outside the CDR3, is DAGVTQSPTHLIKTRGQQVTLRCSPKSGHDTVSWYQQALGQGPQFIFQYYEEEERQRGNFPDRFSGHQFPNYSSELNVNALLLGDSALYLCASRLRDRGTHEQYFGPGTRLTVT.

This chain joins TRBV6-6 and TRBJ1-2; a possible D gene is TRBD1 (5 bases). The germline V and J ends were trimmed by 5 bases and 5 bases, with 24 bases remaining between them. Germline-derived CDR1 and CDR2 are MNHNY and SVGAGI (reference sequence). The CDR3 has 17 amino acids. The CDR3 reads CASSPTSSGGGSYGYTF. For the CDR3, the DNA is TGTGCCAGCAGTCCGACATCGTCCGGGGGTGGCTCTTATGGCTACACCTTC.